Each of the 31 T cell receptor beta chains below was sequenced from the same sample in a study of shared clonotypes between healthy human individuals. Generated by immunoSEQ multiplex PCR, the TCRdb table keeps only in-frame clones and is missing some. The sample yields some 2 million clones, 85% to 95% seen once. Sequencing used naive CD4+ T cells sorted from blood. Noted subset: CD45RA+ positively selected. Every receptor here comes from a man younger than 35 in good health.

The chain links TRBV14 to TRBJ1-5; 11 bases match TRBD1. The germline gives CDR1 SGHDN, CDR2 FVKESK. The V segment lost 0 bases and the J segment 3 bases; nucleotides outside the gene matches: 10. The CDR3 runs 19 residues. CDR3 loop: CASSQEDRGPLGFNQPQHF. CDR3 nucleotide sequence: TGTGCCAGCAGCCAAGAGGACAGGGGGCCCCTAGGCTTCAATCAGCCCCAGCATTTT.

V gene TRBV29-1 combines with J gene TRBJ1-2, with D unresolved. The CDR3 sequence is 11 residues long. V was cut by 4 bases and J by 8 bases, with 11 bases left in between. Germline values: CDR1 SQVTM, CDR2 ANQGSEA. CDR3 sequence (DNA): TGCAGCGTTGGACCCGTCAGCGGCTACACCTTC. It yields the protein CSVGPVSGYTF.

CDR3 sequence (DNA): TGTGCCAGCAGCTTTCTTACTGGGCGCGAGCAGTACTTC. Amino acids: CASSFLTGREQYF. This rearrangement joins TRBV11-2 to TRBJ2-7, with D hard to call. This CDR3 has 13 residues. From germline, CDR1 is SGHAT and CDR2 FQNNGV. The V and J ends lost 3 bases and 6 bases respectively, with 12 bases between them.

The chain links TRBV27 to TRBJ2-7; possible D gene TRBD1, 5 bases. Trimming took off 6 bases at V and 4 bases at J, with 19 bases between the two ends. Germline V gene data show CDR1 as MNHEY and CDR2 as SMNVEV (reference sequence). The CDR3 spans 15 residues. CDR3 residues: CASSSGDSASYEQYF. CDR3 nucleotide sequence: TGTGCCAGCAGCTCCGGAGACAGCGCTTCTTACGAGCAGTACTTC.

The genes are TRBV7-2 and TRBJ2-3; 10 nucleotides agree with TRBD2. CDR3 length: 16 amino acids. CDR1 and CDR2 (germline): SGHTA, FQGNSA. V was pared by 5 bases and J by 0 bases, with 5 bases of the junction left unmatched. CDR3 in DNA: TGTGCCAGCAGCCCGACTAGCGGGTCTAGCACAGATACGCAGTATTTT. This codes for CASSPTSGSSTDTQYF. The full variable domain, its missing parts supplied by reference TRBV7-2 and TRBJ2-3, is GAGVSQSPSNKVTEKGKDVELRCDPISGHTALYWYRQSLGQGLEFLIYFQGNSAPDKSGLPSDRFSAERTGGSVSTLTIQRTQQEDSAVYLCASSPTSGSSTDTQYFGPGTRLTVL.

The genes are TRBV6-5 and TRBJ2-2, with D perhaps matching TRBD2 (5 bases). CDR3 length: 14 residues. CDR1 MNHEY and CDR2 SVGAGI come from the germline V gene. V was clipped by 4 bases and J by 7 bases, with 13 bases between them. CDR3 residues: CASSWGSAGGELFF. CDR3 DNA: TGTGCCAGCAGTTGGGGTAGTGCGGGCGGGGAGCTGTTTTTT.

The chain uses TRBV11-2 and TRBJ2-2; no clear D gene. This CDR3 is 14 amino acids long. The germline V gene encodes CDR1 SGHAT and CDR2 FQNNGV. Between the trimmed V and J ends, which lost 2 bases and 7 bases, there was a span of 11 bases. The CDR3 is CASSLWETVGELFF. The CDR3 DNA is TGTGCCAGCAGCTTATGGGAAACGGTCGGGGAGCTGTTTTTT.

This chain links TRBV19 with TRBJ2-7; 10 nucleotides line up with TRBD1. CDR1 is LNHDA and CDR2 is SQIVND in the germline V gene (reference sequence). The CDR3 totals 14 residues. V shed 9 bases, J shed 6 bases, and the junction held 11 bases outside the gene matches. CDR3 amino acids: CASERTGGGFEQYF. For the CDR3, the DNA is TGTGCCAGCGAACGGACAGGGGGTGGTTTCGAGCAGTACTTC.

The chain couples TRBV2 to TRBJ2-5; tentatively, D is TRBD2 (6 bases). V lost 8 bases and J 5 bases, leaving 15 bases between the germline ends. There are 13 residues in the CDR3. The germline gives CDR1 SNHLY, CDR2 FYNNEI. The CDR3 here is CASGDGGGETQYF. The CDR3 DNA reads TGTGCCAGCGGGGACGGAGGAGGGGAGACCCAGTACTTC.

V and J are TRBV5-4 and TRBJ2-2, with 14 bases matching TRBD2. This CDR3 comprises 18 residues. With V trimmed by 2 bases and J by 5 bases, 8 bases remained unmatched. Germline CDR1 SGHNT, CDR2 YYREEE (reference sequence). The chain's CDR3 is CASSFLQGLAGVTGELFF. CDR3 coding DNA: TGTGCCAGCAGCTTTTTGCAGGGACTAGCGGGAGTTACCGGGGAGCTGTTTTTT.

CDR3 sequence: CASSRAGARQETQYF. The CDR3 DNA reads as TGTGCCAGCAGTCGAGCGGGGGCCAGACAAGAGACCCAGTACTTC. The chain joins TRBV6-5 to TRBJ2-5; TRBD2 matches at 8 bases. Germline lookup yields CDR1 MNHEY and CDR2 SVGAGI. The CDR3 sequence is 15 residues long. V dropped 5 bases and J dropped 2; count of bases not matched to a gene: 7.

The V gene is TRBV4-3, the J gene TRBJ1-6; no definite D call. Per germline, CDR1 LGHNA and CDR2 YSLEER. The CDR3 sequence is 18 residues long. Trimming shortened V by 0 bases and J by 4 bases, and 16 bases separated the two germline ends. The CDR3 is CASSQDGSAGSYNSPLHF. In DNA form, the CDR3 reads TGCGCCAGCAGCCAAGATGGATCGGCGGGTAGTTATAATTCACCCCTCCACTTT.

This chain joins TRBV7-2 and TRBJ2-5, with D hard to call. Trimming removed 0 bases at V and 5 bases at J, with 10 bases between. CDR1 is SGHTA and CDR2 is FQGNSA in the germline V gene. The CDR3 is 14 amino acids. DNA of the CDR3: TGTGCCAGCAGCTTAGCGCGAGTGGGGGAGACCCAGTACTTC. Protein sequence: CASSLARVGETQYF.

The rearrangement uses TRBV2 and TRBJ2-7; D remains ambiguous. Deletions cut 5 bases from V and 7 bases from J, with 9 bases between. Per germline, CDR1 SNHLY and CDR2 FYNNEI. The CDR3 runs to 11 residues. The CDR3 loop reads CASSPSREQYF. In DNA, the CDR3 is TGTGCCAGCAGTCCCTCTAGGGAGCAGTACTTC.

The rearrangement uses TRBV6-1 and TRBJ1-2; D is unclear. The length of the CDR3 is 14 residues. The germline CDR1 and CDR2 sequences are MNHNS and SASEGT. The V end was cut by 4 bases, the J end by 3 bases, with 12 bases between. CDR3 in DNA: TGTGCCAGCAGTGTCCGGGCAATCGACTATGGCTACACCTTC. Its protein product is CASSVRAIDYGYTF.

This clone was counted a few times. The V gene is TRBV5-4, the J gene TRBJ1-2, with unresolved D. In germline, CDR1 is SGHNT, CDR2 YYREEE (reference sequence). This CDR3 has 15 amino acids. Trimming removed 1 base at V and 4 bases at J, with 14 bases between. As DNA, the CDR3 is TGTGCCAGCAGCTTGCGGCCGGAGGAGGCCTATGGCTACACCTTC. The encoded protein is CASSLRPEEAYGYTF. Based on the CDR3 plus reference TRBV5-4 and TRBJ1-2, the full variable domain is ETGVTQSPTHLIKTRGQQVTLRCSSQSGHNTVSWYQQALGQGPQFIFQYYREEENGRGNFPPRFSGLQFPNYSSELNVNALELDDSALYLCASSLRPEEAYGYTFGSGTRLTVV.

Comments on this clone: This sample also contains other DNA sequences that code for the same CDR3. The chain uses TRBV6-5 and TRBJ2-2; maybe TRBD2 (5 bases). The germline gives CDR1 MNHEY, CDR2 SVGAGI. Trimming removed 6 bases from V and 4 bases from J, with 9 bases in between. This CDR3 has 13 residues. CDR3 in DNA: TGTGCCAGCAGCTCACGGGGCACCGGGGAGCTGTTTTTT. It codes for CASSSRGTGELFF.

This clone was seen only once. The V call is TRBV30, the J call TRBJ1-1; TRBD1 might be the D (6 bases). This CDR3 has 13 amino acids. Germline lookup yields CDR1 GTSNPN and CDR2 SVGIG (reference sequence). Trimming left V 3 bases short and J 8 bases short, with 16 bases between. Written as DNA, the CDR3 is TGTGCCTGGAGGGACCCCCGGGGGGCGGAAGCTTTCTTT. Encoded protein: CAWRDPRGAEAFF.

A remark on this clone: Distinct nucleotide sequences in the sample also encode this CDR3. V is TRBV18 and J is TRBJ2-1, with a tentative D call TRBD2 (5 bases). The V gene's germline CDR1 is KGHSH and CDR2 LQKENI. The CDR3 extends over 13 amino acids. Deletions cut 4 bases from V and 4 bases from J, with 8 bases between. The CDR3 nucleotides are TGTGCCAGCTCACTAGCGCTTTACAATGAGCAGTTCTTC. As protein: CASSLALYNEQFF. The full variable domain, rest sourced from reference TRBV18 and TRBJ2-1, is NAGVMQNPRHLVRRRGQEARLRCSPMKGHSHVYWYRQLPEEGLKFMVYLQKENIIDESGMPKERFSAEFPKEGPSILRIQQVVRGDSAAYFCASSLALYNEQFFGPGTRLTVL.

The V call is TRBV2, the J call TRBJ1-1; D ambiguous. Trimming removed 3 bases at V and 1 base at J, with 9 bases between. From germline, CDR1 is SNHLY and CDR2 FYNNEI. The CDR3 is 14 residues long. CDR3: CASSDWSSNTEAFF. CDR3 bases: TGTGCCAGCAGTGACTGGAGCTCGAACACTGAAGCTTTCTTT.

The chain employs TRBV9 and TRBJ1-1, with D perhaps matching TRBD1 (6 bases). Germline loops: CDR1 SGDLS, CDR2 YYNGEE. This CDR3 has 15 residues. V was cut by 1 base and J by 0 bases, with 10 bases left in between. CDR3 nucleotides: TGTGCCAGCAGCGTAACAGGGAATATGAACACTGAAGCTTTCTTT. Protein sequence: CASSVTGNMNTEAFF.

Only a few counts were recorded for this clone. The chain has TRBV27 and TRBJ1-2; D is ambiguous. Germline CDR1 is MNHEY and CDR2 is SMNVEV (reference sequence). The V and J ends lost 3 bases and 5 bases respectively, with 10 bases between them. This CDR3 comprises 13 residues. CDR3 coding DNA: TGTGCCAGCAGTTTCGGGCAAAATTATGGCTACACCTTC. This codes for CASSFGQNYGYTF.

The chain has TRBV21-1 and TRBJ2-1. TRBV21-1 is described as a pseudogene. The CDR3 spans 16 residues. The CDR3 region is CASSKDLGTSYNEQFF. CDR3 nucleotide sequence: TGTGCCAGCAGCAAAGATTTGGGTACGTCCTACAATGAGCAGTTCTTC.

The V gene is TRBV27, the J gene TRBJ1-1; 8 nucleotides align to TRBD1. In germline, CDR1 is MNHEY, CDR2 SMNVEV (reference sequence). The CDR3 length is 13 residues. The V and J ends lost 6 bases and 4 bases, in that order; junction bases with no gene match: 4. The CDR3 protein is CASRWTGSTEAFF. CDR3 DNA sequence: TGTGCCAGCAGATGGACAGGGTCCACTGAAGCTTTCTTT.

The chain has TRBV11-1 and TRBJ2-3; D is possibly TRBD2 (7 bases). The V end was cut by 4 bases, the J end by 4 bases, with 18 bases between. This CDR3 has 16 amino acids. The germline V gene has CDR1 SGHAT and CDR2 FQDESV (reference sequence). DNA of the CDR3: TGTGCCAGCAGCTCTAACACGGGGAGGGGGTCAGATACGCAGTATTTT. Amino acid sequence: CASSSNTGRGSDTQYF.

J is TRBJ1-2 and V is TRBV27, with TRBD1 as a possible D gene (5 bases). The length of the CDR3 is 14 residues. Per the germline V gene, CDR1 is MNHEY and CDR2 is SMNVEV (reference sequence). Trimming left V 0 bases short and J 6 bases short, with 11 bases between. CDR3 region: CASSLSWAGNGYTF. The CDR3 DNA is TGTGCCAGCAGTTTATCCTGGGCAGGGAATGGCTACACCTTC.

The chain joins TRBV5-1 to TRBJ2-2; D unresolved. Trimming removed 4 bases from V and 5 bases from J, with 15 bases in between. The CDR3 extends over 15 amino acids. Germline V lookup: CDR1 SGHRS, CDR2 YFSETQ. CDR3 DNA sequence: TGCGCCAGCAGCGCAGAAGGTGCAGGTACCGGGGAGCTGTTTTTT. Residues: CASSAEGAGTGELFF. The full variable domain, rest sourced from reference TRBV5-1 and TRBJ2-2, is KAGVTQTPRYLIKTRGQQVTLSCSPISGHRSVSWYQQTPGQGLQFLFEYFSETQRNKGNFPGRFSGRQFSNSRSEMNVSTLELGDSALYLCASSAEGAGTGELFFGEGSRLTVL.

This CDR3 reads CASSPRLQGDYGYTF. CDR3 DNA sequence: TGTGCCAGCTCACCACGGTTGCAGGGGGACTATGGCTACACCTTC. The chain uses TRBV18 and TRBJ1-2; TRBD1 agrees at 7 bases. The V gene's germline CDR1 is KGHSH and CDR2 LQKENI. The CDR3 is 15 amino acids. Trimming at V came to 1 base and at J to 3 bases, leaving 5 bases not matched to a gene.

V and J are TRBV18 and TRBJ1-2; unclear D gene. Germline lookup yields CDR1 KGHSH and CDR2 LQKENI. V gave up 1 base and J gave up 3 bases, with 9 bases separating them. This CDR3 is built from 14 residues. The CDR3 is CASSPLADYYGYTF. CDR3 bases: TGTGCCAGCTCACCACTGGCAGACTACTATGGCTACACCTTC.

This clone occurred a few times. V gene TRBV28 combines with J gene TRBJ2-7; tentatively, D is TRBD2 (6 bases). Between the trimmed V and J ends, which lost 3 bases and 7 bases, there was a span of 13 bases. Germline CDR1 MDHEN, CDR2 SYDVKM. The CDR3 contains 13 residues. CDR3 amino acids: CASSFGGWVEQYF. CDR3 coding DNA: TGTGCCAGCAGTTTCGGGGGTTGGGTAGAGCAGTACTTC.

The chain uses TRBV5-4 and TRBJ2-2; TRBD2 agrees at 14 bases. Germline CDR1 and CDR2: SGHNT and YYREEE (reference sequence). The CDR3 has 16 residues. V lost 3 bases, J lost 7 bases, and 5 bases stayed unmatched. The CDR3 nucleotides read TGTGCCAGCAGCTCGGGACTAGCGGGAGTTATCGGGGAGCTGTTTTTT. Translating it yields CASSSGLAGVIGELFF.